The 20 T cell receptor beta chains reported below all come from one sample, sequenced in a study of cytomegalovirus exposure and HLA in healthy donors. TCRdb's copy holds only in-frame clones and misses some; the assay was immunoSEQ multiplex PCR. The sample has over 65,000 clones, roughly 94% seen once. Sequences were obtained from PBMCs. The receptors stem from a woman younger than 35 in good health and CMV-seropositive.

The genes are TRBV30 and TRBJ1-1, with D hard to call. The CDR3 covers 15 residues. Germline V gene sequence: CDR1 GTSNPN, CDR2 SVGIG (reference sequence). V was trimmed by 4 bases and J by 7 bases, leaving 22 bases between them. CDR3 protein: CAWTPSIVGGGEAFF. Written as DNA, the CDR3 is TGTGCCTGGACCCCCTCAATAGTCGGCGGAGGTGAAGCTTTCTTT. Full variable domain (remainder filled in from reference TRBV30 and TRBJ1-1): SQTIHQWPATLVQPVGSPLSLECTVEGTSNPNLYWYRQAAGRGLQLLFYSVGIGQISSEVPQNLSASRPQDRQFILSSKKLLLSDSGFYLCAWTPSIVGGGEAFFGQGTRLTVV.

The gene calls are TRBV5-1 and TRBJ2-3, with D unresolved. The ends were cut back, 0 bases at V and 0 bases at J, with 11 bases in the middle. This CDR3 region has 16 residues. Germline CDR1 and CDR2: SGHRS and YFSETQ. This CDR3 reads CASSLASRSSTDTQYF. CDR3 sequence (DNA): TGCGCCAGCAGCTTGGCCTCGCGATCTAGCACAGATACGCAGTATTTT. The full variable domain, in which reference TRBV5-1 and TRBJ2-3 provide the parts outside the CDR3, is KAGVTQTPRYLIKTRGQQVTLSCSPISGHRSVSWYQQTPGQGLQFLFEYFSETQRNKGNFPGRFSGRQFSNSRSEMNVSTLELGDSALYLCASSLASRSSTDTQYFGPGTRLTVL.

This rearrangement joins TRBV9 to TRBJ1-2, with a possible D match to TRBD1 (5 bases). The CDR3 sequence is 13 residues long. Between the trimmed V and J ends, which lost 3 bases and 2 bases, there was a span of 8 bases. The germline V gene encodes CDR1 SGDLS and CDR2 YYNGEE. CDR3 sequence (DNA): TGTGCCAGCAGCGCCTCAGGGAACTATGGCTACACCTTC. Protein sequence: CASSASGNYGYTF. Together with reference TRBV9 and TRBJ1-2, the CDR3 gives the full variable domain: DSGVTQTPKHLITATGQRVTLRCSPRSGDLSVYWYQQSLDQGLQFLIQYYNGEERAKGNILERFSAQQFPDLHSELNLSSLELGDSALYFCASSASGNYGYTFGSGTRLTVV.

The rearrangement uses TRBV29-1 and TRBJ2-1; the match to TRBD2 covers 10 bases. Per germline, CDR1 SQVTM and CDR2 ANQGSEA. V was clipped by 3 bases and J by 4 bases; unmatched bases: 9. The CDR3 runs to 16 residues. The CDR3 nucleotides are TGCAGCGTTGAGGGTCCTAGCGGGAGTCGGTACAATGAGCAGTTCTTC. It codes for CSVEGPSGSRYNEQFF.

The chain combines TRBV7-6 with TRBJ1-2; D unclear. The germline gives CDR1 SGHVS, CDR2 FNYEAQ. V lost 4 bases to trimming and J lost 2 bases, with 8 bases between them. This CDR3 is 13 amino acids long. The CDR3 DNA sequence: TGTGCCAGCAGCTCTGGAGGGAACTATGGCTACACCTTC. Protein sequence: CASSSGGNYGYTF.

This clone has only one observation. For the CDR3, the DNA is TGTGCCAGCAGCAGAGGGGGATACGAGCAGTACTTC. Its protein is CASSRGGYEQYF. This chain links TRBV6-6 with TRBJ2-7; D might be TRBD1 (6 bases). CDR3 length equals 12 residues. V was clipped by 6 bases and J by 4 bases, with 10 bases between them. Germline V gene data show CDR1 as MNHNY and CDR2 as SVGAGI (reference sequence).

The CDR3 region has the DNA TGTGCCAGCAGTCTGAGGCTTGCCTCCTACAATGAGCAGTTCTTC. It translates to CASSLRLASYNEQFF. The V call is TRBV28, the J call TRBJ2-1; D ambiguous. CDR3 length equals 15 residues. V was trimmed by 5 bases and J by 0 bases, leaving 11 bases between them. Germline lookup yields CDR1 MDHEN and CDR2 SYDVKM.

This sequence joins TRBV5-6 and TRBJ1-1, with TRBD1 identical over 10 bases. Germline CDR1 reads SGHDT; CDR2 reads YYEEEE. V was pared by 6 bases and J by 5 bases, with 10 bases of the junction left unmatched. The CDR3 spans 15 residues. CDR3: CASNKGQGGGTEAFF. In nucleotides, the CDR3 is TGTGCCAGCAACAAAGGACAGGGGGGAGGTACTGAAGCTTTCTTT.

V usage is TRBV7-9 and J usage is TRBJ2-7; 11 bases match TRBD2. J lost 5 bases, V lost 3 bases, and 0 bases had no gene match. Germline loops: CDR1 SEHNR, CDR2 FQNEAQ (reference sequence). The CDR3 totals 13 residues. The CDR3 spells CASSFSGGDEQYF. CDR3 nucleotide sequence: TGTGCCAGCAGCTTTAGCGGGGGGGACGAGCAGTACTTC.

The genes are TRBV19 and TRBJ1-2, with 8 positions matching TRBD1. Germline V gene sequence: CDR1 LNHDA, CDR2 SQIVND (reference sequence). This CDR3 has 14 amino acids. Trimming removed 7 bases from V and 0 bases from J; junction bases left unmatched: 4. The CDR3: CASTQGQANYGYTF. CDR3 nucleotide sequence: TGTGCCAGTACCCAGGGACAGGCTAACTATGGCTACACCTTC.

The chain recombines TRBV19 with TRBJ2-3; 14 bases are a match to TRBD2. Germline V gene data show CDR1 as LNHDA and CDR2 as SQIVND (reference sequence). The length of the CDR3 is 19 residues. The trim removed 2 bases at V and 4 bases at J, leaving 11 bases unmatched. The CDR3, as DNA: TGTGCCAGTAGTATACTCCCTTGGACTAGCGGGGGGCATTCAGATACGCAGTATTTT. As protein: CASSILPWTSGGHSDTQYF.

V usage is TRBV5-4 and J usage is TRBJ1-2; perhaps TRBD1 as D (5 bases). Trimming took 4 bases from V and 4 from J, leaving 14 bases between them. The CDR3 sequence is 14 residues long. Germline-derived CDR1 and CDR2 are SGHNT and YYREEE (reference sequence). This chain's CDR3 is CASSHPDSFYGYTF. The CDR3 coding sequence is TGTGCCAGCAGCCACCCTGACAGTTTCTATGGCTACACCTTC. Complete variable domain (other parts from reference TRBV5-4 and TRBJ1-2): ETGVTQSPTHLIKTRGQQVTLRCSSQSGHNTVSWYQQALGQGPQFIFQYYREEENGRGNFPPRFSGLQFPNYSSELNVNALELDDSALYLCASSHPDSFYGYTFGSGTRLTVV.

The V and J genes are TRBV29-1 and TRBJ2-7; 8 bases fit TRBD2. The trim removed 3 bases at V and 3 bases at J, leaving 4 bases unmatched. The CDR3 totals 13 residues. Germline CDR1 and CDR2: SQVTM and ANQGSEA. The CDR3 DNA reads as TGCAGCGTTGATGACGGGAGGGGCTACGAGCAGTACTTC. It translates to CSVDDGRGYEQYF.

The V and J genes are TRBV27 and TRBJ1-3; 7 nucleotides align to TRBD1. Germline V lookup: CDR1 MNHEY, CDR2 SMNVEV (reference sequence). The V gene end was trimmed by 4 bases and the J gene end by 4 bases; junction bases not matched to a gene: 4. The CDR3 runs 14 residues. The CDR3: CASSSPGQGNTIYF. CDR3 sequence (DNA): TGTGCCAGCAGTTCGCCGGGACAGGGAAACACCATATATTTT.

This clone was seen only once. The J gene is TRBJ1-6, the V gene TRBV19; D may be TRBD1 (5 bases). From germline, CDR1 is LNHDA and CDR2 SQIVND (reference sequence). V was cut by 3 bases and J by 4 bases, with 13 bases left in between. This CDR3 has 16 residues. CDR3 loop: CASSMGRGWYNSPLHF. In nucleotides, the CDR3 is TGTGCCAGTAGTATGGGTAGGGGTTGGTATAATTCACCCCTCCACTTT.

The chain's CDR3 is CASSHSTGDVSGTEAFF. The CDR3 nucleotides are TGTGCCAGCTCACATTCTACAGGGGACGTATCGGGAACTGAAGCTTTCTTT. The chain joins TRBV18 to TRBJ1-1; 7 nucleotides match TRBD1. The CDR3 contains 17 residues. Germline lookup yields CDR1 KGHSH and CDR2 LQKENI. V gave up 4 bases and J gave up 5 bases; unmatched junction bases: 16.

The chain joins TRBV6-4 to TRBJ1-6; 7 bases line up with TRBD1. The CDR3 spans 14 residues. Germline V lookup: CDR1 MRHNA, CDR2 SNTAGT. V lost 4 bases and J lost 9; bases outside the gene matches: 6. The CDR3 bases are TGTGCCAGCAGTGGGCCGACAGGGCGTTCACCCCTCCACTTT. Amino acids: CASSGPTGRSPLHF.

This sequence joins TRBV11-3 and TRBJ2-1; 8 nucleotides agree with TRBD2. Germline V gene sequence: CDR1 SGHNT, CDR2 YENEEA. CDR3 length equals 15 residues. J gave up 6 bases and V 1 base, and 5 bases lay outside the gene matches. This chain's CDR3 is CASSLGLAGANEQFF. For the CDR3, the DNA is TGTGCCAGCAGCTTAGGCCTAGCGGGCGCCAATGAGCAGTTCTTC.

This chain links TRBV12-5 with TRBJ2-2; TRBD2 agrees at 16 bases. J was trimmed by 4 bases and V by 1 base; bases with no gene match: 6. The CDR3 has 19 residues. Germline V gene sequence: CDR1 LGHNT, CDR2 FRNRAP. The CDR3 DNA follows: TGTGCTAGTGGTTTGGGATCGGGACTAGCGGGAGGGACCACCGGGGAGCTGTTTTTT. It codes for CASGLGSGLAGGTTGELFF.

The CDR3 nucleotides read TGTGCCAGCAGCAACACCTGGGGGGGCCGCGCCGGGGAGCTGTTTTTT. Translating it yields CASSNTWGGRAGELFF. The genes are TRBV7-8 and TRBJ2-2; tentatively, D is TRBD2 (7 bases). Trimming took 5 bases from V and 6 from J, leaving 19 bases between them. CDR3 size: 16 residues. Germline V gives CDR1 SGHVS, CDR2 FQNEAQ.